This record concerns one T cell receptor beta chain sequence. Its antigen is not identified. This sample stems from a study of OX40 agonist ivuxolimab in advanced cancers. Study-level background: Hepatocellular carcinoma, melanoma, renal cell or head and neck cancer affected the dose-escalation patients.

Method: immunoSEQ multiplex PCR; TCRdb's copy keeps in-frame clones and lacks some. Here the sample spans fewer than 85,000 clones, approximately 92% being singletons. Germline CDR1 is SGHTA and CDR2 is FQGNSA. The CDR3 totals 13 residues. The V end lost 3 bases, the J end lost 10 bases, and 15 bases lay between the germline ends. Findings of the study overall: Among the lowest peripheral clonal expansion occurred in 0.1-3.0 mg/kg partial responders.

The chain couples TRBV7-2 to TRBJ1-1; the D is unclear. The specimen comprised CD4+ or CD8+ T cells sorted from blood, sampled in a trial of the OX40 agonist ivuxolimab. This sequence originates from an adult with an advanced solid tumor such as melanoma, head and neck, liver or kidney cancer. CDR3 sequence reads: CASSLDRQGLAFF. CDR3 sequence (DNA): TGTGCCAGCAGCTTGGACCGACAAGGACTAGCTTTCTTT.